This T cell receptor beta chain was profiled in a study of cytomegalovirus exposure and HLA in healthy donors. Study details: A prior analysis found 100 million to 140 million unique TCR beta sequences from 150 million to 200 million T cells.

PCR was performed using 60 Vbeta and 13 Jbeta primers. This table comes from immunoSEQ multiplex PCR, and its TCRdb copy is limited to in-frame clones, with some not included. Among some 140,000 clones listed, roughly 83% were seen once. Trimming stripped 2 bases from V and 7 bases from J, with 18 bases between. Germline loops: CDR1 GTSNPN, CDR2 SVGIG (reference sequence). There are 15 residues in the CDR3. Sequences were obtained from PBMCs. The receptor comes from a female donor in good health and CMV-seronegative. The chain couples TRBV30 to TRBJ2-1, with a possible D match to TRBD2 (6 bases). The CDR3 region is CAWSTGGGPWNEQFF. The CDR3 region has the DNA TGTGCCTGGAGTACTGGTGGAGGGCCATGGAATGAGCAGTTCTTC.